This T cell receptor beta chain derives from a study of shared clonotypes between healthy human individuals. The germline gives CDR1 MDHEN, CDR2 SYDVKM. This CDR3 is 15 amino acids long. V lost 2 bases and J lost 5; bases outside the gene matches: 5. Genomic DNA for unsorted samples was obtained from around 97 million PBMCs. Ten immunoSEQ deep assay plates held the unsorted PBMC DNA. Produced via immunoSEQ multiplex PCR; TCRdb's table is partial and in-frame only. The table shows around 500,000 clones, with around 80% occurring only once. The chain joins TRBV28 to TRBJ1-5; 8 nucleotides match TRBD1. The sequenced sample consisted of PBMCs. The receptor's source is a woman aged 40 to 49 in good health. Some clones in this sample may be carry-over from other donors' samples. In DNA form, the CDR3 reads TGTGCCAGCAGTTTAAGCGGACAGGGTTATCAGCCCCAGCATTTT. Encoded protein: CASSLSGQGYQPQHF.